This entry lists 10 T cell receptor beta chains sequenced from one sample in a study of blood T cell repertoires in COVID-19. The repertoire was sequenced with immunoSEQ multiplex PCR; TCRdb's copy has only in-frame clones and lacks some. The table includes about 430,000 clones, around 91% detected once. Source material: PBMCs or T cells enriched from blood (not recorded which). Receptors were obtained from a man aged 25-45 years who had recovered from COVID-19.

The V gene is TRBV2, the J gene TRBJ1-1, with 10 bases aligning to TRBD1. The CDR3 sequence is 12 residues long. Germline V gene lookup returns CDR1 SNHLY and CDR2 FYNNEI. With V trimmed by 4 bases and J by 7 bases, 0 bases remained unmatched. For the CDR3, the DNA is TGTGCCAGCAGTGGGGACAGGGGTGAAGCTTTCTTT. Translating gives CASSGDRGEAFF.

This clone appeared many times. The chain joins TRBV28 to TRBJ1-2, with TRBD1 matching 11 bases. With V trimmed by 7 bases and J by 4 bases, 11 bases remained unmatched. This CDR3 is 16 amino acids long. The germline V gene encodes CDR1 MDHEN and CDR2 SYDVKM. CDR3 region: CASTHTRTGGGYGYTF. The CDR3 region has the DNA TGTGCCAGCACCCACACCCGGACAGGGGGCGGCTATGGCTACACCTTC.

This chain uses TRBV28 with TRBJ1-2, with 9 bases lining up with TRBD1. Trimming removed 5 bases from V and 4 bases from J; junction bases left unmatched: 5. CDR3 length: 14 amino acids. Germline V gene sequence: CDR1 MDHEN, CDR2 SYDVKM. CDR3 nucleotides: TGTGCCAGCAGTAGACAGGGGGGGATCTATGGCTACACCTTC. As protein: CASSRQGGIYGYTF.

The chain is built from TRBV5-6 and TRBJ2-1; 8 bases are a match to TRBD2. CDR1 is SGHDT and CDR2 is YYEEEE in the germline V gene. Trimming at V came to 1 base and at J to 7 bases, leaving 7 bases not matched to a gene. The CDR3 consists of 15 residues. CDR3 protein: CASSLPGGTINEQFF. In nucleotides, the CDR3 is TGTGCCAGCAGCTTGCCGGGAGGGACTATAAATGAGCAGTTCTTC.

V is TRBV11-2 and J is TRBJ2-7, with TRBD1 as a possible D gene (7 bases). This CDR3 comprises 16 residues. Germline CDR1 is SGHAT and CDR2 is FQNNGV. Trimming cost V 4 bases and J 3 bases, with 19 bases left between them. CDR3 sequence reads: CASSWGLGQNHYEQYF. As DNA, the CDR3 is TGTGCCAGCAGCTGGGGACTGGGACAGAATCACTACGAGCAGTACTTC.

The J gene is TRBJ2-7, the V gene TRBV7-9, with D maybe TRBD1 (5 bases). This CDR3 is 14 amino acids long. Germline V CDR1 and CDR2: SEHNR, FQNEAQ (reference sequence). V was trimmed by 3 bases and J by 6 bases, leaving 15 bases between them. The CDR3 is CASSFAAGSGEQYF. The CDR3 nucleotides read TGTGCCAGCAGCTTTGCTGCAGGGTCGGGCGAGCAGTACTTC.

This clone was detected once. V gene TRBV7-9 combines with J gene TRBJ2-7, with TRBD1 as a possible D gene (6 bases). Germline V gene sequence: CDR1 SEHNR, CDR2 FQNEAQ (reference sequence). Trimming took 5 bases from V and 2 from J, leaving 16 bases between them. The CDR3 runs to 15 residues. The CDR3 spells CASSPLDRGPYEQYF. In nucleotides, the CDR3 is TGTGCCAGCAGCCCGTTGGACAGAGGGCCCTACGAGCAGTACTTC.

In the case of this clone: Other DNA sequences from this sample encode an identical CDR3 as well. The rearrangement joins TRBV19 to TRBJ2-3, with TRBD2 as a possible D gene (6 bases). Trimming removed 3 bases at V and 4 bases at J, with 8 bases between. CDR3 length: 13 residues. Germline values: CDR1 LNHDA, CDR2 SQIVND (reference sequence). The CDR3 region is CASSISSADTQYF. The CDR3, as DNA: TGTGCCAGTAGTATCTCTAGCGCAGATACGCAGTATTTT.

V is TRBV4-1 and J is TRBJ2-7, with D perhaps TRBD2 (5 bases). V was pared by 2 bases and J by 3 bases, with 8 bases between. CDR3 length: 13 residues. Germline V CDR1 and CDR2: MGHRA, YSYEKL. The CDR3 reads CASSQLGVYEQYF. The CDR3, as DNA: TGCGCCAGCAGCCAACTCGGGGTCTACGAGCAGTACTTC.

The V and J genes are TRBV5-1 and TRBJ1-2; D unresolved. This CDR3 is built from 13 residues. In germline, CDR1 is SGHRS, CDR2 YFSETQ. With 4 bases removed from V and 2 bases from J, the gap between germline ends came to 9 bases. CDR3 sequence reads: CASSGAENYGYTF. CDR3 bases: TGCGCCAGCAGCGGAGCGGAGAACTATGGCTACACCTTC.